These 27 T cell receptor beta chains originate from one sample sequenced in a study of blood T cell repertoires in COVID-19. Method: immunoSEQ multiplex PCR; TCRdb's copy keeps in-frame clones and lacks some. The repertoire holds around 300,000 clones, with 65% to 90% as singletons. Specimen: peripheral blood. The receptors derive from a human donor in a cohort sampled during active COVID-19.

The chain has TRBV2 and TRBJ1-6, with D unclear. Germline CDR1 SNHLY, CDR2 FYNNEI. CDR3 length: 12 residues. Deletions cut 5 bases from V and 5 bases from J, with 4 bases between. This CDR3 reads CASSTDNSPLHF. In DNA form, the CDR3 reads TGTGCCAGCAGTACAGATAATTCACCCCTCCACTTT.

The V and J genes are TRBV27 and TRBJ2-7; perhaps TRBD2 as D (5 bases). Germline values: CDR1 MNHEY, CDR2 SMNVEV (reference sequence). The CDR3 totals 14 residues. Deletions cut 7 bases from V and 2 bases from J, with 15 bases between. CDR3 sequence: CASTAAGVPYEQYF. The CDR3 nucleotides read TGTGCCAGCACAGCGGCAGGCGTCCCCTACGAGCAGTACTTC.

The V and J genes are TRBV6-5 and TRBJ1-1; TRBD1 agrees at 7 bases. The CDR3 is 14 residues long. The junction had 4 bases not matched to a gene; V was cut back by 1 base and J by 5 bases. Per germline, CDR1 MNHEY and CDR2 SVGAGI. DNA for the CDR3: TGTGCCAGCAGTTACTTTCAACAGGGGACTGAAGCTTTCTTT. This translates into CASSYFQQGTEAFF.

The J gene is TRBJ1-4, the V gene TRBV3-1 (or the pseudogene TRBV3-2), with no clear D. The CDR3 has 13 amino acids. Germline CDR1 LGHDT, CDR2 YNNKEL (reference sequence). V lost 1 base and J lost 10, with 10 bases in between. CDR3 in DNA: TGTGCCAGCAGCCAAGCGGAGCGAGGAAAACTGTTTTTT. The encoded protein is CASSQAERGKLFF.

The chain is built from TRBV28 and TRBJ2-3; 10 bases fit TRBD2. The CDR3 loop spans 21 amino acids. Germline lookup yields CDR1 MDHEN and CDR2 SYDVKM. Losses at the gene ends were 4 bases for V and 1 base for J; bases not matched to a gene: 20. Here the CDR3 DNA reads TGTGCCAGCAGTTGGGAGGGGGCTAGCGGGAGTTCCGGGCTTCGCACAGATACGCAGTATTTT. Its protein product is CASSWEGASGSSGLRTDTQYF.

This chain connects TRBV7-2 to TRBJ2-7; 8 bases agree with TRBD2. V lost 3 bases to trimming and J lost 0 bases; unmatched junction nucleotides: 4. Germline V gives CDR1 SGHTA, CDR2 FQGNSA. The CDR3 runs to 15 residues. CDR3 sequence reads: CASSFSGMSSYEQYF. CDR3 DNA sequence: TGTGCCAGCAGCTTTAGCGGGATGAGCTCCTACGAGCAGTACTTC.

There are a few counts of this clone. CDR3 amino acids: CASSVGGGRRVLGQPQHF. DNA for the CDR3: TGTGCCAGCAGTGTCGGAGGGGGCCGGCGCGTACTTGGTCAGCCCCAGCATTTT. The rearrangement joins TRBV2 to TRBJ1-5; TRBD1 matches at 7 bases. V shed 4 bases and J 6 bases; nucleotides not matched to a gene: 18. Germline lookup yields CDR1 SNHLY and CDR2 FYNNEI. The CDR3 runs to 18 residues. Full variable domain (remainder filled in from reference TRBV2 and TRBJ1-5): EPEVTQTPSHQVTQMGQEVILRCVPISNHLYFYWYRQILGQKVEFLVSFYNNEISEKSEIFDDQFSVERPDGSNFTLKIRSTKLEDSAMYFCASSVGGGRRVLGQPQHFGDGTRLSIL.

The gene calls are TRBV6-6 and TRBJ1-6, with 9 bases fitting TRBD1. The CDR3 extends over 15 amino acids. Germline CDR1 and CDR2: MNHNY and SVGAGI (reference sequence). V lost 4 bases, J lost 8 bases, and 6 bases stayed unmatched. CDR3 protein: CASSSQQGAYSPLHF. CDR3 in DNA: TGTGCCAGCAGTTCCCAACAGGGGGCCTATTCACCCCTCCACTTT.

The chain has TRBV10-2 and TRBJ2-1, with 11 nucleotides matching TRBD2. Germline-derived CDR1 and CDR2 are WSHSY and SAAADI. The CDR3 runs 15 residues. The V segment lost 7 bases and the J segment 3 bases; nucleotides outside the gene matches: 5. CDR3 nucleotide sequence: TGCGCCAGCAAGATAGCGGGAGGGGACTACAATGAGCAGTTCTTC. Encoded protein: CASKIAGGDYNEQFF.

In this sample, this clone turned up a few times. The chain carries TRBV7-9 and TRBJ2-2; TRBD1 matches at 7 bases. This CDR3 is built from 16 residues. The trim removed 7 bases at V and 1 base at J, leaving 9 bases unmatched. Germline V CDR1 and CDR2: SEHNR, FQNEAQ (reference sequence). The CDR3 reads CASNFPGTENTGELFF. In DNA, the CDR3 is TGTGCCAGCAACTTTCCCGGGACAGAGAACACCGGGGAGCTGTTTTTT.

The V gene is TRBV19, the J gene TRBJ2-1; no clear D. Germline CDR1 reads LNHDA; CDR2 reads SQIVND (reference sequence). This CDR3 is built from 12 residues. V was trimmed by 1 base and J by 6 bases, leaving 4 bases between them. For the CDR3, the DNA is TGTGCCAGTAGTATAGTCTCCAATGAGCAGTTCTTC. It is translated as CASSIVSNEQFF. Using reference TRBV19 and TRBJ2-1 for the parts outside the CDR3, the full variable domain is DGGITQSPKYLFRKEGQNVTLSCEQNLNHDAMYWYRQDPGQGLRLIYYSQIVNDFQKGDIAEGYSVSREKKESFPLTVTSAQKNPTAFYLCASSIVSNEQFFGPGTRLTVL.

The V call is TRBV11-2, the J call TRBJ2-5; D is ambiguous. V was trimmed by 3 bases and J by 6 bases, leaving 5 bases between them. This CDR3 spans 11 amino acids. CDR1 and CDR2 from the germline V gene are SGHAT and FQNNGV. CDR3 sequence: CASSLRQTQYF. CDR3 sequence (DNA): TGTGCCAGCAGCTTGCGGCAGACCCAGTACTTC.

The chain carries TRBV5-1 and TRBJ1-5, with 7 bases identical to TRBD1. In germline, CDR1 is SGHRS, CDR2 YFSETQ. The CDR3 spans 14 residues. Unmatched junction bases numbered 8, after V lost 4 bases and J lost 7 bases. DNA of the CDR3: TGCGCCAGCAGCCTGACAGGGACGGGACAGCCCCAGCATTTT. Encoded protein: CASSLTGTGQPQHF.

The rearrangement uses TRBV3-1 (or the pseudogene TRBV3-2) and TRBJ2-3, with 7 bases fitting TRBD1. V dropped 0 bases and J dropped 3; count of bases not matched to a gene: 3. Germline V gives CDR1 LGHDT, CDR2 YNNKEL (reference sequence). This CDR3 region has 15 residues. The CDR3 bases are TGTGCCAGCAGCCAAGAAAGGGGGCAGACAGATACGCAGTATTTT. Protein: CASSQERGQTDTQYF.

This chain joins TRBV9 and TRBJ2-2, with 9 bases fitting TRBD2. Germline CDR1 is SGDLS and CDR2 is YYNGEE. This CDR3 contains 16 residues. Trimming took 4 bases from V and 1 from J; bases not matched to a gene: 5. The CDR3 nucleotides read TGTGCCAGCAGCTTGATGACTAGCGGGAACACCGGGGAGCTGTTTTTT. As protein: CASSLMTSGNTGELFF.

This clone occurred once. The chain uses TRBV28 and TRBJ1-1; no firm D call. Germline V gives CDR1 MDHEN, CDR2 SYDVKM. V lost 2 bases, J lost 2 bases, and 12 bases lay in between. There are 15 residues in the CDR3. CDR3 nucleotides: TGTGCCAGCAGTTTAGTTGTAGCCCTTAACACTGAAGCTTTCTTT. Translation: CASSLVVALNTEAFF.

The V gene is TRBV7-2, the J gene TRBJ2-1; D is possibly TRBD1 (5 bases). The germline gives CDR1 SGHTA, CDR2 FQGNSA. CDR3 length: 15 residues. The germline V and J ends were trimmed by 2 bases and 4 bases, with 12 bases remaining between them. The CDR3 spells CASSLSQGLYNEQFF. CDR3 sequence (DNA): TGTGCCAGCAGCTTAAGTCAGGGCCTATACAATGAGCAGTTCTTC. The whole variable domain, remainder taken from reference TRBV7-2 and TRBJ2-1, is GAGVSQSPSNKVTEKGKDVELRCDPISGHTALYWYRQSLGQGLEFLIYFQGNSAPDKSGLPSDRFSAERTGGSVSTLTIQRTQQEDSAVYLCASSLSQGLYNEQFFGPGTRLTVL.

This rearrangement joins TRBV3-1 (or the pseudogene TRBV3-2) to TRBJ2-5; 8 bases match TRBD1. Germline lookup yields CDR1 LGHDT and CDR2 YNNKEL (reference sequence). The CDR3 has 16 amino acids. V shed 4 bases and J 4 bases; nucleotides not matched to a gene: 11. CDR3 sequence reads: CASSLATGQGGETQYF. The CDR3 nucleotides read TGTGCCAGCAGCCTCGCGACCGGACAGGGAGGAGAGACCCAGTACTTC.

The chain employs TRBV10-1 and TRBJ2-7; D perhaps matches TRBD2 (5 bases). The germline CDR1 and CDR2 sequences are WNHNN and SYGVQD (reference sequence). Deletions cut 2 bases from V and 2 bases from J, with 10 bases between. There are 14 residues in the CDR3. CDR3 loop: CASSEGSDAYEQYF. The CDR3 DNA reads as TGCGCCAGCAGTGAGGGTAGCGACGCCTACGAGCAGTACTTC.

The J gene is TRBJ1-6, the V gene TRBV2, with D possibly TRBD1 on 5 matching bases. V was pared by 4 bases and J by 6 bases, with 13 bases between. The CDR3 covers 15 residues. Germline values: CDR1 SNHLY, CDR2 FYNNEI. The CDR3 DNA is TGTGCCAGCAGTGTACGGGTGGGGGGTAATTCACCCCTCCACTTT. Encoded protein: CASSVRVGGNSPLHF.

The chain links TRBV15 to TRBJ1-2; 9 positions match TRBD1. The CDR3 sequence is 13 residues long. Germline lookup yields CDR1 LNHNV and CDR2 YYDKDF (reference sequence). Trimming removed 0 bases from V and 7 bases from J; junction bases left unmatched: 0. CDR3 residues: CATSREQGAGYTF. Written as DNA, the CDR3 is TGTGCCACCAGCAGAGAACAGGGGGCTGGCTACACCTTC.

The rearrangement joins TRBV5-6 to TRBJ2-7; 7 bases map to TRBD1. CDR1 and CDR2 from the germline V gene are SGHDT and YYEEEE. CDR3 length equals 15 residues. After removal of 2 bases from V and 1 base from J, the junction contained 6 bases not matched to a gene. The CDR3 loop is CASSFFGTVSYEQYF. The CDR3 nucleotides read TGTGCCAGCAGCTTCTTCGGGACAGTTTCCTACGAGCAGTACTTC.

This chain joins TRBV25-1 and TRBJ2-2; a possible D gene is TRBD1 (5 bases). The V end lost 1 base, the J end lost 5 bases, and 11 bases lay between the germline ends. The CDR3 consists of 15 residues. Germline assignment: CDR1 MGHDK and CDR2 SYGVNS. For the CDR3, the DNA is TGTGCCAGCAGTGAATTCGACAGCTTAACCGGGGAGCTGTTTTTT. Amino acid sequence: CASSEFDSLTGELFF. Variable domain in full (rest from reference TRBV25-1 and TRBJ2-2): EADIYQTPRYLVIGTGKKITLECSQTMGHDKMYWYQQDPGMELHLIHYSYGVNSTEKGDLSSESTVSRIRTEHFPLTLESARPSHTSQYLCASSEFDSLTGELFFGEGSRLTVL.

In regard to this clone: Other DNA sequences from this sample encode an identical CDR3 as well. This chain links TRBV12-3 or TRBV12-4 with TRBJ2-1; TRBD1 matches at 7 bases. V lost 3 bases to trimming and J lost 4 bases; unmatched junction nucleotides: 0. The CDR3 extends over 13 amino acids. This chain's CDR3 is CASSFRGYNEQFF. The CDR3 coding sequence is TGTGCCAGCAGTTTCAGGGGGTACAATGAGCAGTTCTTC.

The rearrangement uses TRBV9 and TRBJ2-1, with D perhaps matching TRBD2 (6 bases). Germline loops: CDR1 SGDLS, CDR2 YYNGEE. Trimming took off 0 bases at V and 6 bases at J, with 19 bases between the two ends. The CDR3 has 17 amino acids. CDR3 protein: CASSVGDKRVRINEQFF. The CDR3 region has the DNA TGTGCCAGCAGCGTAGGGGATAAGCGGGTCAGGATCAATGAGCAGTTCTTC.

With respect to this clone: This same CDR3 is encoded by further DNA sequences in the sample. The rearrangement links TRBV4-1 to TRBJ2-5, with 9 bases lining up with TRBD2. The ends lost 4 bases at V and 3 bases at J; junction bases unmatched: 6. Germline assignment: CDR1 MGHRA and CDR2 YSYEKL. The CDR3 totals 15 residues. The CDR3 loop is CASSRKLAGEETQYF. In DNA, the CDR3 is TGCGCCAGCAGCCGGAAACTAGCGGGCGAAGAGACCCAGTACTTC.

The CDR3 DNA is TGTGCCAGCAGCTTAGTTCCTAGCTACGAGCAGTACTTC. Encoded protein: CASSLVPSYEQYF. This chain uses TRBV7-9 with TRBJ2-7; D not resolved. V was pared by 1 base and J by 3 bases, with 7 bases between. Per the germline V gene, CDR1 is SEHNR and CDR2 is FQNEAQ (reference sequence). This CDR3 is 13 amino acids long.